The text below deals with one T cell receptor beta chain. At one of its ends the junction is not consistent with the germline gene, which may arise from a read error. These data come from a study of cytomegalovirus exposure and HLA in healthy donors. Only in-frame clones appear in the TCRdb table, and some are missing; sequencing was by immunoSEQ multiplex PCR. The sample shows 90,000 to 150,000 clones, 80% to 90% of them seen only once. The CDR3 sequence is 14 residues long. Germline V CDR1 and CDR2: MNHEY, SMNVEV (reference sequence). The source of this sequence is a man between 18 and 35 years old in good health and CMV-seropositive. The specimen sequenced was PBMCs. The gene calls are TRBV27 and TRBJ1-1; D gene uncertain. CDR3 residues: CASSLSFGNTEAFF. The CDR3 DNA follows: TGTGCCAGCAGTCTATCTTTCGGGAACACTGAAGCTTTCTTT.